The entry below describes one TCR beta chain. Its antigen remains unknown. This entry is derived from a study of PD-1 blockade in classical Hodgkin lymphoma. Study in general: Nivolumab dosing for patients was 3 mg/kg, administered intravenously every 2 weeks. Study results and limitations: Patients starting nivolumab less than 1 year after ASCT had lower diversity and were excluded from later analyses. Patients who responded completely had about the same baseline diversity as newly diagnosed patients. A reduction in baseline TCR diversity was reportedly seen in newly diagnosed patients relative to healthy donors.

Sequenced by immunoSEQ multiplex PCR; TCRdb stores in-frame clones only, minus some. The sample lists under 20,000 clones; more than 55% were seen once. The V gene lost 0 bases and the J gene lost 4 bases, with 16 bases spanning the gap. The germline CDR1 and CDR2 sequences are KGHSH and LQKENI. The CDR3 runs to 17 residues. In every patient, relapse followed autologous stem cell transplantation, while exposure to brentuximab vedotin differed. The chain links TRBV18 to TRBJ2-1; no reliable D call. Specimen: peripheral blood mononuclear cells (PBMCs), collected before the second cycle of nivolumab. The clonotype was recovered from a human donor with classical Hodgkin lymphoma. The CDR3 DNA reads as TGTGCCAGCTCACCACCGAAAGGGAACGGGCGGTACAATGAGCAGTTCTTC. It is translated as CASSPPKGNGRYNEQFF.